This TCR gamma chain derives from a study of Vδ1+ human thymocytes. This clone was detected only a few times. The antigen remains unidentified. The identical CDR3 is also encoded by other nucleotide sequences in the sample. Sequences come from RNA converted to cDNA by reverse transcription. The CDR3 regions were amplified by multiplex PCR from V-gene primers to a constant-region primer. TCRdb reran clone calling via CATT on the multiplex PCR reads. The table shows about 23,000 gamma-chain clones, with approximately 15% occurring only once. Notes on the study in general: The authors advised highly purified populations and single-cell validation. Thymic delta-chain repertoires held around 20% Vdelta2 sequences and few Vdelta3, despite high sort purity. Thymic TRG and TRD repertoires appeared highly polyclonal.

The CDR3 spans 13 residues. The junction had 6 bases not matched to a gene; V was cut back by 0 bases and J by 7 bases. CDR1 and CDR2 from the germline V gene are EGSNGY and YDSYNSKV. Specimen: Vdelta1+ gamma-delta thymocytes from the thymus. The sample's subset: FACS-sorted CD3+ TCRalphabeta- TCRVdelta1+ TCRVdelta2- thymocytes. V and J are TRGV2 and TRGJ1 or TRGJ2. The sequence derives from a child in the first two years of life who had congenital heart surgery. In nucleotides, the CDR3 is TGTGCCACCTGGGACGGGCGCAACTATAAGAAACTCTTT. This encodes CATWDGRNYKKLF.